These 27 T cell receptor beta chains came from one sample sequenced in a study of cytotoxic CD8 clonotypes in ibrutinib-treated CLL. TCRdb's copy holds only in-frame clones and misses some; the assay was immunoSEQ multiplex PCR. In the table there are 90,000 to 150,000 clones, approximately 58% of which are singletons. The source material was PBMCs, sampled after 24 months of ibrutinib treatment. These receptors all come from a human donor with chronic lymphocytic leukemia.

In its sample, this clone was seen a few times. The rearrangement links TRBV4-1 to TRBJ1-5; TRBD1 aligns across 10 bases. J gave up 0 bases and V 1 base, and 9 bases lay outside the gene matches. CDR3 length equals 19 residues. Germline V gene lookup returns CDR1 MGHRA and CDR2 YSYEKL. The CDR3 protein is CASSQVFQRDRGSNQPQHF. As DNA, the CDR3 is TGCGCCAGCAGCCAAGTGTTTCAGAGGGACAGGGGTAGCAATCAGCCCCAGCATTTT.

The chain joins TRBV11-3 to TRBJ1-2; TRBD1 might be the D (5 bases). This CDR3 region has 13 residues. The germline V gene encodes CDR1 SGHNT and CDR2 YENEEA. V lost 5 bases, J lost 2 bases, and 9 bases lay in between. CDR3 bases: TGTGCCAGCAGCCCCAGGGAAAACTATGGCTACACCTTC. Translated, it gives CASSPRENYGYTF.

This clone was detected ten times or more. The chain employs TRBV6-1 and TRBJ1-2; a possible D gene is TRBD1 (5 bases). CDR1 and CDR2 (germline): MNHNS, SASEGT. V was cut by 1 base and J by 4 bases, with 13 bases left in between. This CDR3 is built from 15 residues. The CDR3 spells CASSEDPTEVYGYTF. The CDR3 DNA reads TGTGCCAGCAGTGAAGACCCGACAGAAGTCTATGGCTACACCTTC.

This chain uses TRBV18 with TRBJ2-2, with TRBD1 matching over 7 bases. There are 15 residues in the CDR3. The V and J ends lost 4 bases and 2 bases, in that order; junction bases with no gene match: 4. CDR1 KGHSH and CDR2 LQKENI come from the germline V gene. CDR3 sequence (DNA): TGTGCCAGCTCACTGGGACAGCGAAACACCGGGGAGCTGTTTTTT. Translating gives CASSLGQRNTGELFF.

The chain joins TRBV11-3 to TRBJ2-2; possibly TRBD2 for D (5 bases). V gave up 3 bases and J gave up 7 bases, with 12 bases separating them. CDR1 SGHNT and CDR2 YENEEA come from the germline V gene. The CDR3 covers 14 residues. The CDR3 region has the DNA TGTGCCAGCAGCTTCTCGGGGAAGCACGGGGAGCTGTTTTTT. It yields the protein CASSFSGKHGELFF.

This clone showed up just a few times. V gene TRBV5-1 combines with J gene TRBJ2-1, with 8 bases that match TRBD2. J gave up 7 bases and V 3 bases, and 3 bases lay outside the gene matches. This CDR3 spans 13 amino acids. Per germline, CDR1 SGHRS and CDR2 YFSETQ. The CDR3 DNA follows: TGCGCCAGCAGCTCGGGACTAGATAATGAGCAGTTCTTC. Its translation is CASSSGLDNEQFF. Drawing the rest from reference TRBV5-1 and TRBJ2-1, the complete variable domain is KAGVTQTPRYLIKTRGQQVTLSCSPISGHRSVSWYQQTPGQGLQFLFEYFSETQRNKGNFPGRFSGRQFSNSRSEMNVSTLELGDSALYLCASSSGLDNEQFFGPGTRLTVL.

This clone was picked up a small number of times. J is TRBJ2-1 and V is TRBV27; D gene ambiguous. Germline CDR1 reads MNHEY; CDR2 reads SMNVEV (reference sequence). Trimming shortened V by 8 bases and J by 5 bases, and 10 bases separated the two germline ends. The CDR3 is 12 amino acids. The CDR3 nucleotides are TGTGCCAGCGGGTACGGAAACAATGAGCAGTTCTTC. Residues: CASGYGNNEQFF.

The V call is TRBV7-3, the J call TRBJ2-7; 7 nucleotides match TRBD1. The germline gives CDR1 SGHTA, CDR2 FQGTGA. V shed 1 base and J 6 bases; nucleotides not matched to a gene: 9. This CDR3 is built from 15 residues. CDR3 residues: CASSLSDRANGEQYF. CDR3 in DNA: TGTGCCAGCAGCTTAAGTGACAGGGCAAACGGCGAGCAGTACTTC.

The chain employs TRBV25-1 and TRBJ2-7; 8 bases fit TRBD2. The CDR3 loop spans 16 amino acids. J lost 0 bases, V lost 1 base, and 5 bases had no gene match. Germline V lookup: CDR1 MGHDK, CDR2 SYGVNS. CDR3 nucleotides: TGTGCCAGCAGTGAATCGGGGGGGATCAGCTCCTACGAGCAGTACTTC. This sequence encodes CASSESGGISSYEQYF.

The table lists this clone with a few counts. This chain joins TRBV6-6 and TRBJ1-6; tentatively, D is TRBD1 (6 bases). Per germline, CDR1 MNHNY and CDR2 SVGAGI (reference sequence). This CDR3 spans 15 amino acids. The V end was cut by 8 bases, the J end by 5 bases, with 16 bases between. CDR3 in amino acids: CASRAQGLDNSPLHF. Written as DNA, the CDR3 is TGTGCCAGCCGGGCCCAGGGGTTAGATAATTCACCCCTCCACTTT.

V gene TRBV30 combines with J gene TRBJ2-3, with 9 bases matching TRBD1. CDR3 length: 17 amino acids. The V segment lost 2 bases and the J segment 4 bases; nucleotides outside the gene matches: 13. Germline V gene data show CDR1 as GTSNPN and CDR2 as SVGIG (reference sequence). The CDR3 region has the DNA TGTGCCTGGAGTTCAGGCCTCGGGACAGGGTATTCAGATACGCAGTATTTT. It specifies CAWSSGLGTGYSDTQYF.

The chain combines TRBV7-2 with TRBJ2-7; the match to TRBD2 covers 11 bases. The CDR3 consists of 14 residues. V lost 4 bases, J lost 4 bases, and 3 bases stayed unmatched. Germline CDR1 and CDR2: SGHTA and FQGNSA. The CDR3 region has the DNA TGTGCCAGCAGCTATCTAGCGGGGGGTTACGAGCAGTACTTC. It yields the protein CASSYLAGGYEQYF.

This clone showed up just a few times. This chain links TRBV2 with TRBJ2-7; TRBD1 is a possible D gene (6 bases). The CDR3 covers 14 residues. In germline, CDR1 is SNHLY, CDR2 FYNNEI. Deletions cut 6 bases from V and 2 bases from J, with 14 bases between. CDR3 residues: CASSTMTGTYEQYF. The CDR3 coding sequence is TGTGCCAGCAGCACGATGACAGGAACCTACGAGCAGTACTTC. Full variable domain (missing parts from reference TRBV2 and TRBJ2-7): EPEVTQTPSHQVTQMGQEVILRCVPISNHLYFYWYRQILGQKVEFLVSFYNNEISEKSEIFDDQFSVERPDGSNFTLKIRSTKLEDSAMYFCASSTMTGTYEQYFGPGTRLTVT.

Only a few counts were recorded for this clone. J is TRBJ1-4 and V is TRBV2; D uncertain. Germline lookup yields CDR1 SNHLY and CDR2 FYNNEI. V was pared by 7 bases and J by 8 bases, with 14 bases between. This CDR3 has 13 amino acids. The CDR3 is CASTRVIGEKLFF. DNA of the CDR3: TGTGCCAGCACGAGGGTAATAGGGGAAAAACTGTTTTTT. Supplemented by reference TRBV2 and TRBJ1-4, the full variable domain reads EPEVTQTPSHQVTQMGQEVILRCVPISNHLYFYWYRQILGQKVEFLVSFYNNEISEKSEIFDDQFSVERPDGSNFTLKIRSTKLEDSAMYFCASTRVIGEKLFFGSGTQLSVL.

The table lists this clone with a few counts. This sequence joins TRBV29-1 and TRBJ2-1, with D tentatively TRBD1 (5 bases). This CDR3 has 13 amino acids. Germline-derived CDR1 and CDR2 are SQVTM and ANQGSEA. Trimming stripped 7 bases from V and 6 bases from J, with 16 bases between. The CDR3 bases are TGCAGCGCCTTAGTGGGGCCCTCCAATGAGCAGTTCTTC. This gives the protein CSALVGPSNEQFF.

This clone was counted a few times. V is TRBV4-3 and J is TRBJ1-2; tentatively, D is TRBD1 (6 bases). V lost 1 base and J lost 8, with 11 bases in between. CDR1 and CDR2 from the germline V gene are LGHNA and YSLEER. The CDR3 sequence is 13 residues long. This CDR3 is CASSQAAGVGYTF. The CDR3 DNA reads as TGCGCCAGCAGCCAAGCGGCAGGGGTCGGCTACACCTTC.

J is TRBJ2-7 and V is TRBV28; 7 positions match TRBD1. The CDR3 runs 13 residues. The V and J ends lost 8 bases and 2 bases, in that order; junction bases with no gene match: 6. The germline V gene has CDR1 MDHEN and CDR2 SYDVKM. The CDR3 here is CASASGQTYEQYF. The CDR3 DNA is TGTGCCAGCGCCTCGGGACAGACCTACGAGCAGTACTTC.

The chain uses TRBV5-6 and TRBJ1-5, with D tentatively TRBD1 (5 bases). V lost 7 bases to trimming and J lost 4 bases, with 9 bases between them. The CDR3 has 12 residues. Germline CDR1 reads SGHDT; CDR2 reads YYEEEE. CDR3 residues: CASPKGNQPQHF. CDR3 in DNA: TGTGCCAGCCCCAAGGGGAATCAGCCCCAGCATTTT. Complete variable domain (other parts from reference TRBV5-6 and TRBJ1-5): DAGVTQSPTHLIKTRGQQVTLRCSPKSGHDTVSWYQQALGQGPQFIFQYYEEEERQRGNFPDRFSGHQFPNYSSELNVNALLLGDSALYLCASPKGNQPQHFGDGTRLSIL.

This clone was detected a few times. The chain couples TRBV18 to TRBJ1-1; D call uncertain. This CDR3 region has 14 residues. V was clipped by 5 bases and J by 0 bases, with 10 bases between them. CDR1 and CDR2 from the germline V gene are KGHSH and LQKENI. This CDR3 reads CASSASIMNTEAFF. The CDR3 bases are TGTGCCAGCTCAGCGTCGATTATGAACACTGAAGCTTTCTTT.

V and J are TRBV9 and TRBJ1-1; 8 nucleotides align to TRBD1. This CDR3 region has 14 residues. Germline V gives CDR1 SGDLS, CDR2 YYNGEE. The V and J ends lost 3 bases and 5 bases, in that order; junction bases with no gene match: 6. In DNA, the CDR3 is TGTGCCAGCAGCGCGCAGGGGGCGAGGACTGAAGCTTTCTTT. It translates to CASSAQGARTEAFF.

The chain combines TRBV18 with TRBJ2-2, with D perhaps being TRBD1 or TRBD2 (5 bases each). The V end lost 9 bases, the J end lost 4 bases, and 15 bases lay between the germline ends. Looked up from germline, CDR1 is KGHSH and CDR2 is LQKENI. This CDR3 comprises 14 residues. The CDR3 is CASSGPMGTGELFF. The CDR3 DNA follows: TGTGCCAGTTCGGGACCTATGGGCACCGGGGAGCTGTTTTTT. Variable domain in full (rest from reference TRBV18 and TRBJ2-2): NAGVMQNPRHLVRRRGQEARLRCSPMKGHSHVYWYRQLPEEGLKFMVYLQKENIIDESGMPKERFSAEFPKEGPSILRIQQVVRGDSAAYFCASSGPMGTGELFFGEGSRLTVL.

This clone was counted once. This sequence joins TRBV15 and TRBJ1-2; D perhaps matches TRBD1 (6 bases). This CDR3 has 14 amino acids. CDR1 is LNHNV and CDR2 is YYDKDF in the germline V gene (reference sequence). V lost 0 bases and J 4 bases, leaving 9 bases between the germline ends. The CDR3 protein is CATSRESDSYGYTF. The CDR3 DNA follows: TGTGCCACCAGCAGAGAATCGGACAGCTATGGCTACACCTTC.

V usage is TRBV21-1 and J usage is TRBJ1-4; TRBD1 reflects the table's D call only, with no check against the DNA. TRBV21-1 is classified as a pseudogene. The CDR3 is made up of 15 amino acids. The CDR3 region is CASSNRGVTNEKLFF. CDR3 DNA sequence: TGTGCCAGCAGCAACAGGGGGGTAACTAATGAAAAACTGTTTTTT.

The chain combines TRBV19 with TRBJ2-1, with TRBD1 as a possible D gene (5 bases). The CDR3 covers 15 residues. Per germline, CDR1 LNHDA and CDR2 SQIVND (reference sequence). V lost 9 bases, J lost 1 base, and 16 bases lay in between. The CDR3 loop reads CASRGAFQSYNEQFF. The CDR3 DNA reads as TGTGCCAGCCGTGGGGCTTTTCAGTCCTACAATGAGCAGTTCTTC.

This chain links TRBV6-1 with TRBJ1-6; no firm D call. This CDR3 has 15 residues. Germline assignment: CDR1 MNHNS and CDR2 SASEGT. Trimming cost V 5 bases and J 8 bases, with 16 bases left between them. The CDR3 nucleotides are TGTGCCAGCAGTTCCCACCAGGTCCATGATTCACCCCTCCACTTT. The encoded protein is CASSSHQVHDSPLHF.

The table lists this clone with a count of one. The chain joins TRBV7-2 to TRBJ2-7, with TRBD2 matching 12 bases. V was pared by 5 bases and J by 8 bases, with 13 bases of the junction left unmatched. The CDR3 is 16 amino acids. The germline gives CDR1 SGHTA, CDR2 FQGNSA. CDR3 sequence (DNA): TGTGCCAGCAGCACCCGACCCCTAGCGGGGGGGCGACAGCAGTACTTC. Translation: CASSTRPLAGGRQQYF.

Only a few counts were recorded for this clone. The CDR3 sequence is CASSLLGDTQYF. The CDR3 DNA reads as TGTGCCAGCAGCCTGCTAGGGGATACGCAGTATTTT. The chain couples TRBV7-8 to TRBJ2-3, with unresolved D. The CDR3 length is 12 residues. V was trimmed by 5 bases and J by 6 bases, leaving 9 bases between them. Germline V lookup: CDR1 SGHVS, CDR2 FQNEAQ. The full variable domain, rest sourced from reference TRBV7-8 and TRBJ2-3, is GAGVSQSPRYKVAKRGQDVALRCDPISGHVSLFWYQQALGQGPEFLTYFQNEAQLDKSGLPSDRFFAERPEGSVSTLKIQRTQQEDSAVYLCASSLLGDTQYFGPGTRLTVL.